What follows are 25 T cell receptor beta chains derived from one specimen sequenced in a study of cytomegalovirus exposure and HLA in healthy donors. The PCR used 60 Vbeta and 13 Jbeta primers. Profiled with immunoSEQ multiplex PCR; TCRdb holds only in-frame clones, not every one. The sample includes some 120,000 clones, over 80% of them seen just once. Source material: PBMCs. The receptors were gathered from a man between 45 and 60 years old in good health and CMV-seronegative.

The J gene is TRBJ2-3, the V gene TRBV28; D unresolved. Trimming removed 4 bases at V and 4 bases at J, with 12 bases between. The CDR3 has 14 amino acids. The germline V gene encodes CDR1 MDHEN and CDR2 SYDVKM. In DNA, the CDR3 is TGTGCCAGCAGTTCTCAGGTGGCCCCAGATACGCAGTATTTT. Translation: CASSSQVAPDTQYF.

V gene TRBV10-2 combines with J gene TRBJ2-1; 12 bases are a match to TRBD2. The CDR3 is 15 amino acids. Unmatched junction bases numbered 4, after V lost 6 bases and J lost 4 bases. Per germline, CDR1 WSHSY and CDR2 SAAADI. CDR3 in amino acids: CASSRLAGAYNEQFF. CDR3 nucleotides: TGCGCCAGCAGCCGACTAGCGGGAGCTTACAATGAGCAGTTCTTC.

The J gene is TRBJ2-6, the V gene TRBV11-3; D uncertain. CDR1 is SGHNT and CDR2 is YENEEA in the germline V gene. The CDR3 spans 14 residues. V lost 5 bases to trimming and J lost 4 bases, with 9 bases between them. CDR3 sequence: CASSPRSGANVLTF. The CDR3, as DNA: TGTGCCAGCAGCCCCCGTTCCGGGGCCAACGTCCTGACTTTC.

The CDR3 sequence is CSAETDAYEQYF. In DNA form, the CDR3 reads TGCAGCGCAGAGACAGATGCCTACGAGCAGTACTTC. The chain uses TRBV29-1 and TRBJ2-7, with TRBD1 as a possible D gene (5 bases). Germline V gene sequence: CDR1 SQVTM, CDR2 ANQGSEA. The V and J ends lost 7 bases and 2 bases respectively, with 12 bases between them. The CDR3 is 12 residues long.

The rearrangement links TRBV5-1 to TRBJ2-2, with 7 bases aligning to TRBD1. CDR3 length: 15 amino acids. V shed 2 bases and J 2 bases; nucleotides not matched to a gene: 3. Germline V gene sequence: CDR1 SGHRS, CDR2 YFSETQ. The CDR3 bases are TGCGCCAGCAGCTTCAACAGGGGAAACACCGGGGAGCTGTTTTTT. It yields the protein CASSFNRGNTGELFF.

The rearrangement links TRBV10-2 to TRBJ1-1, with D maybe TRBD1 (5 bases). V was pared by 3 bases and J by 3 bases, with 8 bases between. CDR1 WSHSY and CDR2 SAAADI come from the germline V gene. The CDR3 contains 13 residues. The CDR3 region has the DNA TGCGCCAGCAGTGAACAGGTGTACACTGAAGCTTTCTTT. Translating it yields CASSEQVYTEAFF.

The J gene is TRBJ2-2, the V gene TRBV18; possibly TRBD2 for D (5 bases). The CDR3 sequence is 18 residues long. CDR1 KGHSH and CDR2 LQKENI come from the germline V gene. With 4 bases removed from V and 4 bases from J, the gap between germline ends came to 22 bases. This CDR3 is CASSRRSADFPTTGELFF. The CDR3 nucleotides read TGTGCCAGCTCACGTCGGAGCGCGGACTTCCCTACCACCGGGGAGCTGTTTTTT.

The chain links TRBV28 to TRBJ2-4; D is unclear. CDR3 size: 15 residues. V gave up 8 bases and J gave up 1 base, with 15 bases separating them. Germline CDR1 MDHEN, CDR2 SYDVKM. The CDR3 bases are TGTGCCAGCCAATTAGAAAGAGCGGCCAAAAACATTCAGTACTTC. Translation gives CASQLERAAKNIQYF.

This clone is a singleton in its sample. This chain uses TRBV7-9 with TRBJ2-7, with a possible D match to TRBD2 (6 bases). V was clipped by 6 bases and J by 3 bases, with 12 bases between them. The CDR3 loop spans 13 amino acids. Germline V gives CDR1 SEHNR, CDR2 FQNEAQ (reference sequence). The CDR3, as DNA: TGTGCCAGCAGTTCTAGGGACTTCTACGAGCAGTACTTC. It is translated as CASSSRDFYEQYF. Filled out from reference TRBV7-9 and TRBJ2-7, the complete variable domain reads DTGVSQNPRHKITKRGQNVTFRCDPISEHNRLYWYRQTLGQGPEFLTYFQNEAQLEKSRLLSDRFSAERPKGSFSTLEIQRTEQGDSAMYLCASSSRDFYEQYFGPGTRLTVT.

The V gene is TRBV11-2, the J gene TRBJ1-6; D is ambiguous. V lost 0 bases and J 8 bases, leaving 5 bases between the germline ends. CDR3 length: 13 residues. From germline, CDR1 is SGHAT and CDR2 FQNNGV. The CDR3 region has the DNA TGTGCCAGCAGCTTAGAACGAGATTCACCCCTCCACTTT. Translating it yields CASSLERDSPLHF.

The rearrangement links TRBV2 to TRBJ1-1, with 7 bases aligning to TRBD1. The CDR3 loop spans 13 amino acids. Looked up from germline, CDR1 is SNHLY and CDR2 is FYNNEI. V was pared by 2 bases and J by 4 bases, with 1 base of the junction left unmatched. DNA for the CDR3: TGTGCCAGCAGTGAAAGGACAGGCACTGAAGCTTTCTTT. Its protein is CASSERTGTEAFF.

The genes are TRBV5-4 and TRBJ2-2; D unclear. The CDR3 runs to 15 residues. CDR1 SGHNT and CDR2 YYREEE come from the germline V gene (reference sequence). V was trimmed by 2 bases and J by 0 bases, leaving 8 bases between them. CDR3 DNA: TGTGCCAGCAGCTTCGGCGGTTCGAACACCGGGGAGCTGTTTTTT. Translated, it gives CASSFGGSNTGELFF.

V is TRBV5-1 and J is TRBJ2-2; possible D gene TRBD1, 6 bases. Trimming pared 5 bases from V and 4 bases from J, leaving 12 bases between. The germline V gene has CDR1 SGHRS and CDR2 YFSETQ. The CDR3 is 14 amino acids. CDR3 protein: CASRRDITTGELFF. CDR3 bases: TGCGCCAGCAGGAGGGACATTACCACCGGGGAGCTGTTTTTT.

This clone was picked up one time. This chain uses TRBV14 with TRBJ2-7; D is possibly TRBD1 (6 bases). In germline, CDR1 is SGHDN, CDR2 FVKESK. Between the trimmed V and J ends, which lost 4 bases and 1 base, there was a span of 11 bases. This CDR3 region has 14 residues. Here the CDR3 reads CASSPRTVSYEQYF. The CDR3 DNA reads as TGTGCCAGCAGCCCCCGGACAGTATCCTACGAGCAGTACTTC.

This clone was seen more than once but under ten times. The chain carries TRBV4-3 and TRBJ1-1; D possibly corresponds to TRBD1 (5 bases). This CDR3 has 13 residues. V was trimmed by 4 bases and J by 3 bases, leaving 9 bases between them. Germline V gives CDR1 LGHNA, CDR2 YSLEER. CDR3 DNA: TGCGCCAGCAGCCTCGACAGTCACACTGAAGCTTTCTTT. Translating it yields CASSLDSHTEAFF.

The V gene is TRBV6-5, the J gene TRBJ2-7; D gene ambiguous. The CDR3 spans 15 residues. V was trimmed by 0 bases and J by 0 bases, leaving 9 bases between them. Per the germline V gene, CDR1 is MNHEY and CDR2 is SVGAGI. CDR3 DNA sequence: TGTGCCAGCAGTTACTCCACCCCACTCTCCTACGAGCAGTACTTC. Protein sequence: CASSYSTPLSYEQYF.

The J gene is TRBJ2-1, the V gene TRBV5-6, with TRBD2 matching 8 bases. CDR3 length: 15 amino acids. The germline V gene has CDR1 SGHDT and CDR2 YYEEEE. Trimming cost V 4 bases and J 0 bases; bases outside gene matches: 3. CDR3 loop: CASSDGTSSYNEQFF. The CDR3 DNA sequence: TGTGCCAGCAGCGATGGGACTAGCTCCTACAATGAGCAGTTCTTC. Based on the CDR3 plus reference TRBV5-6 and TRBJ2-1, the full variable domain is DAGVTQSPTHLIKTRGQQVTLRCSPKSGHDTVSWYQQALGQGPQFIFQYYEEEERQRGNFPDRFSGHQFPNYSSELNVNALLLGDSALYLCASSDGTSSYNEQFFGPGTRLTVL.

This chain joins TRBV30 and TRBJ2-3; possible D gene TRBD1, 7 bases. V dropped 2 bases and J dropped 6 bases, with 15 bases sitting between them. The CDR3 has 14 residues. Germline V lookup: CDR1 GTSNPN, CDR2 SVGIG (reference sequence). CDR3 DNA sequence: TGTGCCTGGAGTACAGGGGACTGGGGGGATACGCAGTATTTT. It yields the protein CAWSTGDWGDTQYF.

This chain uses TRBV23-1 with TRBJ1-1; D ambiguous. TRBV23-1 is an ORF, and what it does is uncertain. The length of the CDR3 is 17 residues. Trimming stripped 2 bases from V and 6 bases from J, with 22 bases between. The CDR3 bases are TGCGCCAGCAGTCAACCCCATCTTTTCTGGTTGGGCGCTGAAGCTTTCTTT. Its protein product is CASSQPHLFWLGAEAFF.

The V and J genes are TRBV29-1 and TRBJ2-1; TRBD2 is a possible D gene (5 bases). CDR1 is SQVTM and CDR2 is ANQGSEA in the germline V gene. CDR3 length: 15 amino acids. V shed 2 bases and J shed 1 base, with 12 bases lying between them. The CDR3 region has the DNA TGCAGCGTTGAACTACGCAGGAGGTCCTACAATGAGCAGTTCTTC. Translating gives CSVELRRRSYNEQFF.

The chain links TRBV6-5 to TRBJ2-2; D is uncertain. Trimming removed 6 bases from V and 1 base from J, with 9 bases in between. The CDR3 is 14 amino acids. Germline assignment: CDR1 MNHEY and CDR2 SVGAGI. CDR3 region: CASRARKNTGELFF. The CDR3, as DNA: TGTGCCAGCAGAGCTAGAAAGAACACCGGGGAGCTGTTTTTT.

The chain joins TRBV5-4 to TRBJ1-3; 9 bases map to TRBD1. J lost 6 bases, V lost 0 bases, and 4 bases had no gene match. The CDR3 is 15 residues long. Germline V lookup: CDR1 SGHNT, CDR2 YYREEE (reference sequence). The CDR3 bases are TGTGCCAGCAGCTTGGATACAGGGGGCATAAACACCATATATTTT. Translation gives CASSLDTGGINTIYF.

The count of this clone is one. The rearrangement uses TRBV5-4 and TRBJ2-7, with 9 bases that match TRBD2. The V gene's germline CDR1 is SGHNT and CDR2 YYREEE (reference sequence). The CDR3 runs to 13 residues. J lost 7 bases, V lost 4 bases, and 6 bases had no gene match. The CDR3 nucleotides read TGTGCCAGCAGCGCCGGACTAGCGAGGGAGCAGTACTTC. Its protein is CASSAGLAREQYF. The variable domain in full, with the rest retrieved from reference TRBV5-4 and TRBJ2-7, is ETGVTQSPTHLIKTRGQQVTLRCSSQSGHNTVSWYQQALGQGPQFIFQYYREEENGRGNFPPRFSGLQFPNYSSELNVNALELDDSALYLCASSAGLAREQYFGPGTRLTVT.

For this clone: Additional DNA sequences in this sample encode the identical CDR3. This rearrangement joins TRBV7-3 to TRBJ2-7; a weak D match, TRBD1 (5 bases). The CDR3 is 18 residues long. Trimming removed 1 base at V and 2 bases at J, with 21 bases between. Germline loops: CDR1 SGHTA, CDR2 FQGTGA. This CDR3 is CASSLNRGLDDRTYEQYF. CDR3 in DNA: TGTGCCAGCAGCTTAAATCGTGGATTAGACGACAGAACCTACGAGCAGTACTTC.

This clone was recorded a few times. The chain carries TRBV7-9 and TRBJ2-7; 9 bases agree with TRBD1. The V gene end was trimmed by 5 bases and the J gene end by 5 bases; junction bases not matched to a gene: 10. Per germline, CDR1 SEHNR and CDR2 FQNEAQ (reference sequence). This CDR3 is 15 amino acids long. CDR3 residues: CASSLGGTGLNEQYF. The CDR3 coding sequence is TGTGCCAGCAGCCTGGGAGGGACAGGGCTCAACGAGCAGTACTTC.